The source of this T cell receptor (beta chain) is a study of T cell changes during pregnancy in multiple sclerosis. V dropped 7 bases and J dropped 4 bases, with 13 bases sitting between them. The germline gives CDR1 MNHEY, CDR2 SVGAGI. This CDR3 contains 13 residues. A single count supports this clone. Profiling relied on immunoSEQ multiplex PCR, and the TCRdb table lists in-frame clones only, not all of them. The sample lists roughly 52,000 clones; around 89% were seen once. Sequenced here: CD4+ T cells from peripheral blood mononuclear cells, sampled in the first trimester of pregnancy. V gene TRBV6-5 combines with J gene TRBJ2-5; tentatively, D is TRBD2 (7 bases). The clonotype originates from a female donor with multiple sclerosis, enrolled in a pregnancy study. CDR3 residues: CASTGGGVETQYF. Written as DNA, the CDR3 is TGTGCCAGCACTGGCGGGGGCGTAGAGACCCAGTACTTC.